This T cell receptor beta chain was recorded in a study of spatial heterogeneity in lung cancer. Turning to the study itself: Beta-chain sequences were consistently detected more often than alpha-chain sequences. In the raw reads, each unique TCR and UMI combination was present more than ten times on average.

The CDR3 runs to 13 residues. The V end was cut by 7 bases, the J end by 4 bases, with 11 bases between. Germline loops: CDR1 SEHNR, CDR2 FQNEAQ (reference sequence). All TCR cDNA molecules were individually tagged with a unique molecular identifier. Using its own MiXCR run on the 5' RACE reads, TCRdb lists one record per CDR3 protein. The data hold more than 9,500 distinct CDR3 sequences, with 5.5% to 8% observed a single time. Time point specified: sample taken at primary tumor resection. Whole RNA came from tumor, nontumor lung or frozen PBMC and was sequenced without being sorted. Donation came from roughly 72 patients with untreated early-stage non-small cell lung cancer. This clonotype was seen at least ten times. This beta chain is an off-target read within a library intended for alpha chains, so its frequency means little.

This chain connects TRBV7-9 to TRBJ1-5; D is unclear. This TCR came from a male donor with early-stage non-small cell lung cancer. Sequences were derived from normal lung tissue next to the tumor, sampled at surgery. The CDR3: CASTSSRNQPQHF. In DNA form, the CDR3 reads TGTGCCAGCACTTCGTCCAGGAATCAGCCCCAGCATTTT.